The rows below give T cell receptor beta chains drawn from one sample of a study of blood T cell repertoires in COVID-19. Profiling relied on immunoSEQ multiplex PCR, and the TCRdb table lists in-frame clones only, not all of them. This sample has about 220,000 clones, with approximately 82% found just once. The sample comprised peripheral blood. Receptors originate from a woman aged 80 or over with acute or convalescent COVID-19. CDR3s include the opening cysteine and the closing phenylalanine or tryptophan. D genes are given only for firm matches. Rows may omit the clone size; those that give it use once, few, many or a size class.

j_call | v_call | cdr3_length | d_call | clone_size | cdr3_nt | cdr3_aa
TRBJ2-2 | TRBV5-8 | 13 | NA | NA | TGTGCCAGCTCTATAGTGAACACCGGGGAGCTGTTTTTT | CASSIVNTGELFF
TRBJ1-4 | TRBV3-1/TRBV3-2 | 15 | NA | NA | TGTGCCAGCAGCCATAGGACAGCGACTAATGAAAAACTGTTTTTT | CASSHRTATNEKLFF
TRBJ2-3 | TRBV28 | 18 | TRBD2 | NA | TGTGCCAGCAGTCCTGCGAGTCTAGCGGGGCTCAGCACAGATACGCAGTATTTT | CASSPASLAGLSTDTQYF
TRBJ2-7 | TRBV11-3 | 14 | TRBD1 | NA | TGTGCCAGCAGCCCAAGGACAGGGAGCCACGAGCAGTACTTC | CASSPRTGSHEQYF
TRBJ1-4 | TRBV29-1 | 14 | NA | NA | TGCAGCGTTGAATCCCCATCAACTAATGAAAAACTGTTTTTT | CSVESPSTNEKLFF
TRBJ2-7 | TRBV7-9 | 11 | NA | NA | TGTGCCAGCAGCCTAGTCAACGAGCAGTACTTC | CASSLVNEQYF
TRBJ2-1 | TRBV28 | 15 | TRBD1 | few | TGTGCCAGCAGTTACCCGGGACAGGGCTACAATGAGCAGTTCTTC | CASSYPGQGYNEQFF
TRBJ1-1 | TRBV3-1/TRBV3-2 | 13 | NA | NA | TGTGCCAGCAGCCAAGAGGCAGGGACTGAAGCTTTCTTT | CASSQEAGTEAFF
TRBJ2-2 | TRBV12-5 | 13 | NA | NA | TGTGCTAGTGGGAGGCGGGTGTCCGGGGAGCTGTTTTTT | CASGRRVSGELFF
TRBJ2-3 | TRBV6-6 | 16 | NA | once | TGTGCCAGCAGGCCCCCCCACGTAGGGGTCACAGATACGCAGTATTTT | CASRPPHVGVTDTQYF